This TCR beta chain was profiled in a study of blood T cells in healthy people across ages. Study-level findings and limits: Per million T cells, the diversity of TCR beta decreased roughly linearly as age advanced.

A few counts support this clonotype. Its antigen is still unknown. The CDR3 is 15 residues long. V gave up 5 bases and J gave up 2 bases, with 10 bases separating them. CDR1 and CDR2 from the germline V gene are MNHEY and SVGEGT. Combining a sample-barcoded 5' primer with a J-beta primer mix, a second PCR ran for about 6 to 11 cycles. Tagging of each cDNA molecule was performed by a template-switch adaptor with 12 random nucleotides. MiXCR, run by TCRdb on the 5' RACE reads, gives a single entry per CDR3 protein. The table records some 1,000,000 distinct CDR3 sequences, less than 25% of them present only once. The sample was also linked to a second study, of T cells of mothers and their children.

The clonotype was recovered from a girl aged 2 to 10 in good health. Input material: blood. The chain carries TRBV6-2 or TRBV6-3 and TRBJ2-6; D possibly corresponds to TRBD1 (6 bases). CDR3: CASSREGAGANVLTF. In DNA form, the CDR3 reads TGTGCCAGCAGTAGAGAGGGGGCTGGGGCCAACGTCCTGACTTTC.